This TCR beta chain was sequenced for a study of control samples from healthy donors and cancer patients. Some clones are missing from TCRdb's copy, which holds only in-frame ones; the method was immunoSEQ multiplex PCR. The table includes around 130,000 clones, about 90% detected once. There are 13 residues in the CDR3. Germline V CDR1 and CDR2: SGHTA, FQGTGA. Trimming took off 4 bases at V and 5 bases at J, with 10 bases between the two ends. This clonotype originated in a man aged 45-65 years with head and neck cancer. The chain has TRBV7-3 and TRBJ2-3, with D perhaps matching TRBD1 (5 bases). Specimen: PBMCs. CDR3 bases: TGTGCCAGCAGCTACCAAACAGGAGATACGCAGTATTTT. It codes for CASSYQTGDTQYF.